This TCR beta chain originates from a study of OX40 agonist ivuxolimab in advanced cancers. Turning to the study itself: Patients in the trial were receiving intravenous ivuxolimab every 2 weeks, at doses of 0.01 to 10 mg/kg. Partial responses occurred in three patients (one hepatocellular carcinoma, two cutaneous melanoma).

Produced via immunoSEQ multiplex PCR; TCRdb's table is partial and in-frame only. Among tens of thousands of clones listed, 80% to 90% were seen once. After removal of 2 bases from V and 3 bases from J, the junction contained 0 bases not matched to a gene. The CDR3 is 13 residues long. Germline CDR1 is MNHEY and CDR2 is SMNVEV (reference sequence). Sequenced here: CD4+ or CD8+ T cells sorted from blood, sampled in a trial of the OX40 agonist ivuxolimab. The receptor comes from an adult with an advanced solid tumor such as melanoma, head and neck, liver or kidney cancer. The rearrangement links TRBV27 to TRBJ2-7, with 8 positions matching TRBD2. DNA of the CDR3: TGTGCCAGCAGTTTAACTAGCGGCTACGAGCAGTACTTC. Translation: CASSLTSGYEQYF.